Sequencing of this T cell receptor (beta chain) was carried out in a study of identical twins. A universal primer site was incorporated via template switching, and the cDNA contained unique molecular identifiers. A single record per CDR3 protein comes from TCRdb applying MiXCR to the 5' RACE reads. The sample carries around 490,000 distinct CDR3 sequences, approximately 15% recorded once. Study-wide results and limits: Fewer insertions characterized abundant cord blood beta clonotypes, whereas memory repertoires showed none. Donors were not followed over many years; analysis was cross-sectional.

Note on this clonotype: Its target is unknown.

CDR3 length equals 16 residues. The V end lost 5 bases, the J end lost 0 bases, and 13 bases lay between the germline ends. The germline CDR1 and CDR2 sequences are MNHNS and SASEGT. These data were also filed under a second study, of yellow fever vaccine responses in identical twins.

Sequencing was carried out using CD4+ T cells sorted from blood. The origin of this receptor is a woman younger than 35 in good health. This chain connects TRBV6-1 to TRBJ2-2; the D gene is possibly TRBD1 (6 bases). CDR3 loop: CASSKGQKPNTGELFF. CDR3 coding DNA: TGTGCCAGCAGTAAAGGACAGAAACCGAACACCGGGGAGCTGTTTTTT.